These 15 T cell receptor beta chains were sequenced from one sample in a study of identical twins. TCRdb re-analysed the 5' RACE reads in MiXCR, keeping a single row per CDR3 protein. The sample lists 700,000 or so distinct CDR3 sequences, 21% occurring once. These data were also filed under a second study, of T cells expressing NK-cell markers.

The sequenced material came from PBMCs. These receptors originate from a woman younger than 30 in good health.

The rearrangement links TRBV12-3 or TRBV12-4 to TRBJ1-5; tentatively, D is TRBD1 (5 bases). V lost 1 base to trimming and J lost 6 bases, with 13 bases between them. The CDR3 covers 15 residues. The CDR3 region is CASSLDPSGPQPQHF. The CDR3, as DNA: TGTGCCAGCAGTTTAGACCCTTCAGGGCCTCAGCCCCAGCATTTT.

This clonotype occurred many times. This rearrangement joins TRBV29-1 to TRBJ2-1; unclear D gene. Germline CDR1 reads SQVTM; CDR2 reads ANQGSEA. V was trimmed by 6 bases and J by 1 base, leaving 4 bases between them. The CDR3 has 11 amino acids. CDR3 sequence: CSVGSYNEQFF. The CDR3 coding sequence is TGCAGCGTGGGGTCCTACAATGAGCAGTTCTTC.

This clonotype was observed a few times. The V call is TRBV10-3, the J call TRBJ2-4, with 11 bases that match TRBD2. The V and J ends lost 10 bases and 3 bases, in that order; junction bases with no gene match: 17. CDR3 size: 18 residues. CDR1 and CDR2 (germline): ENHRY, SYGVKD. In nucleotides, the CDR3 is TGTGCCACCGCGGGAATTAGCGGGGGGGCTGGGTTCAAAAACATTCAGTACTTC. Its translation is CATAGISGGAGFKNIQYF.

The J gene is TRBJ2-3, the V gene TRBV7-3; 12 bases match TRBD2. CDR1 is SGHTA and CDR2 is FQGTGA in the germline V gene. The CDR3 spans 17 residues. V was pared by 1 base and J by 5 bases, with 7 bases of the junction left unmatched. This CDR3 reads CASSLIPSGGGEDTQYF. The CDR3 DNA reads as TGTGCCAGCAGCTTAATCCCTAGCGGGGGGGGAGAAGATACGCAGTATTTT.

In this sample, this clonotype turned up a few times. This chain connects TRBV20-1 to TRBJ2-4; 7 bases are a match to TRBD1. This CDR3 region has 14 residues. In germline, CDR1 is DFQATT, CDR2 SNEGSKA (reference sequence). With 6 bases clipped from V and 3 bases from J, the junction kept 8 bases outside the gene matches. CDR3 in amino acids: CSARKGAIKNIQYF. The CDR3 region has the DNA TGCAGTGCCAGGAAGGGGGCTATCAAAAACATTCAGTACTTC.

This clonotype was detected a few times. V and J are TRBV9 and TRBJ2-7; D is undetermined. V lost 2 bases to trimming and J lost 5 bases, with 17 bases between them. CDR1 is SGDLS, CDR2 YYNGEE, per germline. The CDR3 is made up of 15 amino acids. CDR3 sequence: CASSVRDIGLDEQYF. The DNA for the CDR3 is TGTGCCAGCAGCGTCCGAGATATTGGTCTTGACGAGCAGTACTTC.

The chain uses TRBV10-3 and TRBJ2-7, with TRBD2 matching over 9 bases. Germline loops: CDR1 ENHRY, CDR2 SYGVKD. This CDR3 spans 13 amino acids. V dropped 10 bases and J dropped 3; count of bases not matched to a gene: 7. DNA for the CDR3: TGTGCCACCTCGACTAGCGGAGACTACGAGCAGTACTTC. It translates to CATSTSGDYEQYF.

This clonotype was seen only a few times. This sequence joins TRBV5-1 and TRBJ2-5, with D uncertain. The V end lost 0 bases, the J end lost 5 bases, and 14 bases lay between the germline ends. CDR1 is SGHRS, CDR2 YFSETQ, per germline. CDR3 length: 15 amino acids. Here the CDR3 reads CASSLVAKPAETQYF. The CDR3 DNA reads as TGCGCCAGCAGCTTGGTTGCGAAGCCGGCCGAGACCCAGTACTTC. The full variable domain, its missing parts supplied by reference TRBV5-1 and TRBJ2-5, is KAGVTQTPRYLIKTRGQQVTLSCSPISGHRSVSWYQQTPGQGLQFLFEYFSETQRNKGNFPGRFSGRQFSNSRSEMNVSTLELGDSALYLCASSLVAKPAETQYFGPGTRLLVL.

Only a few counts were recorded for this clonotype. The chain couples TRBV12-3 or TRBV12-4 to TRBJ2-3, with no clear D. This CDR3 has 16 residues. V was cut by 5 bases and J by 1 base, with 16 bases left in between. CDR3 DNA: TGTGCCAGCAGTCCTGTCGCAGCTGTAGGCACAGATACGCAGTATTTT. Residues: CASSPVAAVGTDTQYF.

A few counts support this clonotype. The V and J genes are TRBV27 and TRBJ2-1; 8 bases are shared with TRBD2. CDR1 and CDR2 from the germline V gene are MNHEY and SMNVEV (reference sequence). CDR3 length: 15 amino acids. V dropped 8 bases and J dropped 7; count of bases not matched to a gene: 13. CDR3 coding DNA: TGTGCCAGCCGGCAGGTCGGGAGGGCCTGGAATGAGCAGTTCTTC. Translating gives CASRQVGRAWNEQFF.

The V gene is TRBV20-1, the J gene TRBJ2-7; the D gene is possibly TRBD2 (6 bases). V gave up 3 bases and J gave up 6 bases, with 15 bases separating them. This CDR3 has 13 amino acids. Germline CDR1 and CDR2: DFQATT and SNEGSKA (reference sequence). The CDR3 protein is CSARPGEHFEQYF. CDR3 in DNA: TGCAGTGCTAGGCCGGGGGAACATTTCGAGCAGTACTTC.

This clonotype came up a few times. V is TRBV4-3 and J is TRBJ2-7, with D tentatively TRBD2 (5 bases). Germline V CDR1 and CDR2: LGHNA, YSLEER. The CDR3 length is 12 residues. Trimming took 5 bases from V and 5 from J, leaving 10 bases between them. Written as DNA, the CDR3 is TGCGCCAGCAGCGGTAGCGCCCACGAGCAGTACTTC. Translating it yields CASSGSAHEQYF.

There are a few counts of this clonotype. This chain connects TRBV20-1 to TRBJ2-1; D is unresolved. This CDR3 region has 11 residues. Germline CDR1 DFQATT, CDR2 SNEGSKA (reference sequence). V lost 5 bases, J lost 3 bases, and 5 bases lay in between. This CDR3 reads CSAQVYNEQFF. The CDR3, as DNA: TGCAGTGCTCAGGTCTACAATGAGCAGTTCTTC.

The chain links TRBV29-1 to TRBJ2-4; D call uncertain. V shed 7 bases and J shed 1 base, with 11 bases lying between them. CDR1 is SQVTM, CDR2 ANQGSEA, per germline. The CDR3 is 13 residues long. The CDR3 DNA reads TGCAGCGGATCAACTACTGCCAAAAACATTCAGTACTTC. This codes for CSGSTTAKNIQYF.

J is TRBJ2-1 and V is TRBV29-1; 12 bases fit TRBD1. CDR1 is SQVTM, CDR2 ANQGSEA, per germline. This CDR3 contains 14 residues. V lost 6 bases to trimming and J lost 8 bases; unmatched junction nucleotides: 8. The CDR3 sequence: CSVRGGTGGDEQFF. The CDR3 coding sequence is TGCAGCGTGAGGGGTGGGACAGGGGGCGATGAGCAGTTCTTC.